Listed below are T cell receptor beta chains from one sample, sequenced in a study of breast tumors, draining lymph nodes, adjacent tissues. From the multiplex PCR reads, TCRdb called clonotypes with MiXCR, one entry per CDR3 protein. The table has about 89,000 distinct CDR3 sequences, approximately 30% seen once. Input material: axillary lymph node tissue. Receptors were obtained from a female donor with breast cancer. Some clones in this sample may be carry-over from other donors' samples. CDR3s include the opening cysteine and the closing phenylalanine or tryptophan. The D gene is left open where the match is weak. Clone size is not always given. Where it is, it says once, few, many or a class for expanded clones.

J,length,V,D,size,CDR3,DNA
TRBJ2-2,16,TRBV20-1,TRBD2,many,CSARDRIAGTTGELFF,TGCAGTGCTAGAGATCGGATAGCGGGGACCACCGGGGAGCTGTTTTTT
TRBJ1-3,15,TRBV4-3,-,-,CASSPDRVGFNTIYF,TGCGCCAGCAGCCCCGACAGAGTAGGGTTTAATACCATATATTTT
TRBJ2-1,15,TRBV4-1,-,many,CASSQGFTSLNEQFF,TGCGCCAGCAGCCAAGGTTTTACTAGTTTAAATGAGCAGTTCTTC
TRBJ2-1,14,TRBV28,-,-,CASSLVGGANEQFF,TGTGCCAGCAGTTTAGTTGGGGGGGCCAATGAGCAGTTCTTC
TRBJ1-1,13,TRBV10-3,-,few,CAISPGEVTEAFF,TGTGCCATCTCGCCGGGAGAAGTCACTGAAGCTTTCTTT
TRBJ2-1,14,TRBV6-1,TRBD2,many,CASSAGLASDEQFF,TGTGCCAGCAGTGCGGGACTAGCCTCTGATGAGCAGTTCTTC
TRBJ2-1,14,TRBV30,-,few,CAWSIGLTEAEQFF,TGTGCCTGGAGTATCGGACTGACTGAGGCTGAGCAGTTCTTC
TRBJ2-2,15,TRBV27,-,-,CASNPRRTGTGELFF,TGTGCCAGCAACCCCCGCAGGACGGGCACCGGGGAGCTGTTTTTT
TRBJ2-1,13,TRBV3-2,-,few,CASTTDTDNEQFF,TGTGCCAGCACGACGGACACGGACAATGAGCAGTTCTTC
TRBJ2-3,14,TRBV19,-,many,CASSNLGGTDTQYF,TGTGCCAGTAGTAATTTGGGGGGCACAGATACGCAGTATTTT
TRBJ1-3,14,TRBV20-1,-,many,CSAREQNPGNTIYF,TGCAGTGCTAGAGAACAGAACCCTGGAAACACCATATATTTT
TRBJ2-3,14,TRBV10-3,-,many,CAISAQGKTDTQYF,TGTGCCATCAGTGCACAGGGTAAAACAGATACGCAGTATTTT
TRBJ1-6,14,TRBV5-1,TRBD1,-,CASSAGQRNSLLHF,TGCGCCAGCAGTGCGGGACAGCGGAATTCACTCCTCCACTTT
TRBJ2-2,14,TRBV19,-,many,CASINGADTGELFF,TGTGCCAGTATCAATGGGGCCGACACCGGGGAGCTGTTTTTT
TRBJ2-2,15,TRBV7-3,-,many,CASSPRGGYTGELFF,TGTGCCAGCAGCCCTCGTGGGGGGTACACCGGGGAGCTGTTTTTT
TRBJ1-2,15,TRBV7-9,TRBD1,many,CASSLALTGGHGYTF,TGTGCCAGCAGCTTAGCGCTGACAGGGGGCCATGGCTACACCTTC
TRBJ1-3,14,TRBV5-8,-,many,CASSLMTAGNTIYF,TGTGCCAGCAGCTTAATGACAGCTGGAAACACCATATATTTT
TRBJ1-6,15,TRBV19,-,-,CASVSGGTGNSPLHF,TGTGCCTCCGTAAGCGGGGGGACTGGTAATTCACCCCTCCACTTT